This TCR beta chain was retrieved from a study of T cells in Graves' hyperthyroidism and ophthalmopathy (dated by TCRdb to 2018 to 2020). The study in broad terms: Peripheral blood was sampled at the time of initial diagnosis, prior to any treatment. Prospective prediction of ophthalmopathy was tested in an independent validation cohort of under 20 hyperthyroidism patients and around 16 patients who later progressed to ophthalmopathy. In six Graves' hyperthyroidism patients, the study also compared T-cell repertoires from thyroid tissue with T-cell repertoires from blood. For training and testing, the approximately 97 patients in the discovery cohort were randomly divided in a 7:3 ratio. Once sampling was done, hyperthyroidism patients were given methimazole at a starting dose of 30 mg daily, whereas ophthalmopathy patients were given high-dose intravenous methylprednisolone. The paper describes TCR Vbeta CDR3 sequencing of some 130 peripheral blood samples, made up of approximately 40 ophthalmopathy patients, around 73 hyperthyroidism patients and some 17 progressor patients. To identify TCR V-J signatures that set the groups apart, the researchers used a discovery cohort of 95 to 100 patients, made up of roughly 40 with Graves' ophthalmopathy and some 60 with stable Graves' hyperthyroidism.

Amplification of TCR beta CDR3 regions was carried out from RNA transcripts. The TCR CDR3 was subjected to a first round of RT-PCR using the HTBI primer set and the Qiagen OneStep RT-PCR kit. Libraries were constructed in a second round of multiplex PCR, after which size selection and purification were carried out. Sequencing of the libraries was done on an Illumina HiSeq2000 using paired-end 100 bp reads. The paper's processing steps were these. SOAPnuke was used to process the raw data, with reads discarded if the reads contained adapters or uncalled bases, had a mean Phred below 15, or lacked an exact constant-primer or identifier match. High-quality paired reads were merged with COPE v1.2.5, and unique nucleotide sequences were defined as clonotypes. MiTCR v1.1 was used to align clonotypes to the IMGT TRBV, TRBD and TRBJ reference segments. Analysis was restricted to V-J combinations with a frequency above 0.0001, which covered over 98% of repertoires. A TCS score was defined as the ratio of F50 (clonal expansion) to E x V (chaos), with BLOSUM62-based TCRdist applied between CDR3 peptides within each V-J. Welch's t-statistics and random forest reduced 450 to 600 V-J features to about 12, which were used in a naive Bayes classifier (R e1071). TCRdb passed the public sequencing reads through fastp at Q25 and MiXCR, retaining productive beta sequences. Identical CDR3 protein sequences are pooled into one entry, listed with their most common genes and DNA. The V and J calls here are based on TCRdb, not the publication. The sample table holds a few hundred thousand distinct CDR3 sequences, of which approximately 14% were seen once. 14% of the sample is in the top ten clones.

This clonotype showed up many times. Its antigen specificity is not known. The record has no base qualities; no much larger clone is one base away. The study at large found these results: In cross-validation, a model built on a 13 V-J signature told ophthalmopathy apart from stable hyperthyroidism with approximately 90% sensitivity and approximately 84% specificity, and in testing the same model reached 80%/75%. In validation, the model predicted progression to ophthalmopathy a median of roughly 6.1 months before onset, with about 70% sensitivity and about 75% specificity. Blood samples also contained most of the expanded thyroid clonotypes (frequency above 0.001), which suggests that blood repertoires may reflect thyroid immune responses. No statistical method was used to fix the sample size in advance, and group allocation was not hidden from the investigators.

V is pared back by 5 bases and J by 3 bases, with 17 bases lying between the germline termini. Via the germline V gene, CDR1 is MNHEY and CDR2 SVGEGT. The CDR3 contains 16 residues, cysteine and phenylalanine counted. Only the CDR3 portion is preserved as DNA: 48 bases, with reading frame beginning at the first base. Stable Graves' hyperthyroidism was defined as the absence of progression to ophthalmopathy over 18 months of follow-up. The hyperthyroidism patients were between 18 and 65 years old and newly diagnosed, with a disease duration of less than 2 months. Patients with uncontrolled infections, other autoimmune diseases, pregnancy or lactation were excluded. Diagnoses relied on clinical symptoms, serum thyroxine and TRAb, thyroid ultrasound and orbital computed tomography. PBMCs were isolated from approximately 10 ml of fresh peripheral blood by Ficoll-Paque density gradient centrifugation. Trizol reagent was used to extract total RNA, and RNA quality was then checked on an Agilent 2100 Bioanalyzer.

This sequence was found in a woman younger than 30 with Graves' hyperthyroidism. Input material: blood. The chain is assembled from TRBV6-2 or TRBV6-3 and TRBJ1-5, and perhaps TRBD1 as D gene, on 6 matching bases. The CDR3 in this case is CASSLIPQGNNQPQHF. The DNA reads TGTGCCAGCAGTCTTATCCCACAGGGAAACAATCAGCCCCAGCATTTT.